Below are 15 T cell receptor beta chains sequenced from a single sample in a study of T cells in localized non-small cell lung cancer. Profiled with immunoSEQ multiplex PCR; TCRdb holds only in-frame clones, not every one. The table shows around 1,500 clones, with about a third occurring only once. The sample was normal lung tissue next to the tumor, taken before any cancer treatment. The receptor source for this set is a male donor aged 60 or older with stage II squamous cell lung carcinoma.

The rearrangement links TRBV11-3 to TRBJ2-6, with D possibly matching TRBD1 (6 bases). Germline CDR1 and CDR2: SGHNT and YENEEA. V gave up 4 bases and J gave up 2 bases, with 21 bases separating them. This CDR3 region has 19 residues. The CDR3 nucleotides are TGTGCCAGCAGCTCCCTAGTTGACAGGCTCTCAACTGGGGCCAACGTCCTGACTTTC. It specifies CASSSLVDRLSTGANVLTF.

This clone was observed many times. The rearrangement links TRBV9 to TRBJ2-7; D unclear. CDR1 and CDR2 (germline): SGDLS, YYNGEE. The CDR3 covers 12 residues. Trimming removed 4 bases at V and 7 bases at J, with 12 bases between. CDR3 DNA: TGTGCCAGCAGCTTAGAAGCTCCGGAGCAGTACTTC. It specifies CASSLEAPEQYF.

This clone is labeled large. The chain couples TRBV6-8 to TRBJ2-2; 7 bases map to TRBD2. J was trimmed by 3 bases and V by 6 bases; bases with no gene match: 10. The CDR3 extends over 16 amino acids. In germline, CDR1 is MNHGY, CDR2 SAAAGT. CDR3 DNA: TGTGCCAGCAGCCCCGGACTAGACTGGGACACCGGGGAGCTGTTTTTT. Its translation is CASSPGLDWDTGELFF.

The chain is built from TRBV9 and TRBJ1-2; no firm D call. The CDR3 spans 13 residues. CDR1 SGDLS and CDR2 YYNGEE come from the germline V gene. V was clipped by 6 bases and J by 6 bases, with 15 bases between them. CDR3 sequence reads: CASKRAGDDGYTF. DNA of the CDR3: TGTGCCAGCAAGAGGGCAGGCGACGATGGCTACACCTTC.

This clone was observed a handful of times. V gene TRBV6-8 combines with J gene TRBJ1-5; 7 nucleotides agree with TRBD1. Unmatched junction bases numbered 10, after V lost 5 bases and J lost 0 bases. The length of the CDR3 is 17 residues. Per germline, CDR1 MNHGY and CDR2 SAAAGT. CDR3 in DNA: TGTGCCAGCAGTGCCCTCACTGGGACAGCTAGCAATCAGCCCCAGCATTTT. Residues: CASSALTGTASNQPQHF.

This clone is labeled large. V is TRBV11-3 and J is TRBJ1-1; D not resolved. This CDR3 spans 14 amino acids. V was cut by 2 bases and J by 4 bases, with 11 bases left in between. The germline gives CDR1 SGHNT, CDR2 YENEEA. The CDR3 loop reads CASSLWEESTEAFF. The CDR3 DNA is TGTGCCAGCAGCTTATGGGAGGAGAGCACTGAAGCTTTCTTT.

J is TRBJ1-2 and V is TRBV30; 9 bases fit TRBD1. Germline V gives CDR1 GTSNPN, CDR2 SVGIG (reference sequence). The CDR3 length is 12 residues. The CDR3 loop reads CAEQGASYGYTF. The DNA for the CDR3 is TGTGCGGAACAGGGGGCGAGCTATGGCTACACCTTC.

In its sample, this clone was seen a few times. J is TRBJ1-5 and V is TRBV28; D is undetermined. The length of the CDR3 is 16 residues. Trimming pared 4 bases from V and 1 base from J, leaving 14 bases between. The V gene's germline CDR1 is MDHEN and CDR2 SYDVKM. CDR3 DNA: TGTGCCAGCAGTTCCCAGGCTTTGATGAGCAATCAGCCCCAGCATTTT. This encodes CASSSQALMSNQPQHF.

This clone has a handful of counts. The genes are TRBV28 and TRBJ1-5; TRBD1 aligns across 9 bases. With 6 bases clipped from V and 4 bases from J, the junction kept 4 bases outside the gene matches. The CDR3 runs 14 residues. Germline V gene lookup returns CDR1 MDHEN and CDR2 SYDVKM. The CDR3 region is CASRGQGPNQPQHF. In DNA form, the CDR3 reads TGTGCCAGCAGGGGACAGGGCCCTAATCAGCCCCAGCATTTT.

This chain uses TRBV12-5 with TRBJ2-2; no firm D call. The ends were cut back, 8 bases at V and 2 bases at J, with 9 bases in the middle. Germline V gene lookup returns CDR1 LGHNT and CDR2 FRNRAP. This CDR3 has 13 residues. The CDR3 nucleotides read TGTGCTAGTCACGAGTCCAACACCGGGGAGCTGTTTTTT. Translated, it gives CASHESNTGELFF. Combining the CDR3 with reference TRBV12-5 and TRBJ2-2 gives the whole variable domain DARVTQTPRHKVTEMGQEVTMRCQPILGHNTVFWYRQTMMQGLELLAYFRNRAPLDDSGMPKDRFSAEMPDATLATLKIQPSEPRDSAVYFCASHESNTGELFFGEGSRLTVL.

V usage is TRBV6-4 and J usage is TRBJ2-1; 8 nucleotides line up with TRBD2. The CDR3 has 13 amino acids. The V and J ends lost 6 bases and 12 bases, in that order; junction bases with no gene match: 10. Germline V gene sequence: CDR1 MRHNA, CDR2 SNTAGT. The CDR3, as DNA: TGTGCCAGCAGCCGTACTAGCGGAGATGGGCAGTTCTTC. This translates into CASSRTSGDGQFF.

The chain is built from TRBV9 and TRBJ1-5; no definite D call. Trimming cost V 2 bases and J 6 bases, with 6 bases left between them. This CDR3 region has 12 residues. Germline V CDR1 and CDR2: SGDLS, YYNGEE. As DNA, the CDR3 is TGTGCCAGCAGCGTGGCGGGTCAGCCCCAGCATTTT. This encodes CASSVAGQPQHF.

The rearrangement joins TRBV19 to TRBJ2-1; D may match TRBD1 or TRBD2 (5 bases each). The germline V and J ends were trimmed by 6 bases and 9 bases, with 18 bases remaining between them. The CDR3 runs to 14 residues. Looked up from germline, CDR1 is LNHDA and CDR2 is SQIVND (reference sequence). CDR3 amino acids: CASSPSRGRIEQFF. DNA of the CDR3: TGTGCCAGTAGCCCTTCGAGGGGCCGGATTGAGCAGTTCTTC.

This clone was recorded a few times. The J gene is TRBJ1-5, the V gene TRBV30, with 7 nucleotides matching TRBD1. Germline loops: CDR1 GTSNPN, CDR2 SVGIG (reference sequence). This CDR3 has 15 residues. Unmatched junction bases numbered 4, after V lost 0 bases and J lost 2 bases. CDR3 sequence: CAWSVAGTGNQPQHF. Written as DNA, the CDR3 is TGTGCCTGGAGTGTAGCCGGGACAGGCAATCAGCCCCAGCATTTT.

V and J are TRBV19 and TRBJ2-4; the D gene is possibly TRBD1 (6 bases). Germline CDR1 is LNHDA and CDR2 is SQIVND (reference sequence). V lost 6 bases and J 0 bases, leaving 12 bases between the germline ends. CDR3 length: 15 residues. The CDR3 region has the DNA TGTGCCAGTAGGACAGAGGGGGAAGCCAAAAACATTCAGTACTTC. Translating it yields CASRTEGEAKNIQYF.